The source of this T cell receptor beta chain is a study of shared clonotypes between healthy human individuals. How the authors handled the data: Junction-only immunoSEQ data arrived without quality scores, meaning filtering differed. Sequenced by immunoSEQ multiplex PCR; TCRdb stores in-frame clones only, minus some. V, J and clone size are taken as reported in that table, and D and trimming were inferred from the DNA itself. Found here are approximately 1.5 million clones, under 99% of them singletons; the top ten hold about 0.42%. The CDR3 has 13 residues. Deletions cut 4 bases from V and 1 base from J, with 7 bases between. CDR1 and CDR2 from the germline V gene are ENHRY and SYGVKD.

The chain has TRBV10-3 and TRBJ1-1; D is unclear. The source of this sequence is a man aged 25-45 years in good health. The specimen sequenced was naive CD4+ T cells sorted from blood. Regarding subset: CD45RA+ positively selected. CDR3 coding DNA: TGTGCCATCAGTGTTGGAGCGAACACTGAAGCTTTCTTT. Translation: CAISVGANTEAFF.